This T cell receptor (beta chain) was identified during a study of T cells in Graves' hyperthyroidism and ophthalmopathy. Study in general: Before any treatment, at initial diagnosis, peripheral blood was collected.

This CDR3 is 13 amino acids long. V was clipped by 2 bases and J by 4 bases, with 11 bases between them. CDR1 and CDR2 from the germline V gene are GTSNPN and SVGIG (reference sequence). Researchers amplified the TCR beta CDR3 regions from RNA transcripts. The HTBI primer set drove a first-round RT-PCR of the TCR CDR3. TCRdb ran MiXCR on the multiplex PCR reads and lists one entry per CDR3 protein. Here the sample spans 400,000 to 500,000 distinct CDR3 sequences, around 13% being singletons. This clonotype was seen a handful of times. The receptor's source is a woman aged 18 to 35 with Graves' hyperthyroidism. Sequences were obtained from blood. The rearrangement links TRBV30 to TRBJ1-1, with a tentative D call TRBD1 (6 bases). The DNA for the CDR3 is TGTGCCTGGAGTCGCTACAGGGCCACTGAAGCTTTCTTT. Translation: CAWSRYRATEAFF.